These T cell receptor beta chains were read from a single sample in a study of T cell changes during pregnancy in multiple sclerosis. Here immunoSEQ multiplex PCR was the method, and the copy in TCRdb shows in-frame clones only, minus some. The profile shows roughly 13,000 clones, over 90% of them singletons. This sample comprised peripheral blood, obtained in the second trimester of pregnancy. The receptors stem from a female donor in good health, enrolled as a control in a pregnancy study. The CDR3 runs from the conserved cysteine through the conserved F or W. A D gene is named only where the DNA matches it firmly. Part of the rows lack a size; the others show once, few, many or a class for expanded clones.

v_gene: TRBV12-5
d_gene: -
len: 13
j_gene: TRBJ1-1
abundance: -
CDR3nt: TGTGCTAGTGGTTTTGAGTTTGGGACAGAAGCTTTCTTT
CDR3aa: CASGFEFGTEAFF

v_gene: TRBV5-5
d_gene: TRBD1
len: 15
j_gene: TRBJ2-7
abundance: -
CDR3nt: TGTGCCAGCAGCTTGGGTGTGACAGGGGGGCGGGAGCAGTACTTC
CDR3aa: CASSLGVTGGREQYF

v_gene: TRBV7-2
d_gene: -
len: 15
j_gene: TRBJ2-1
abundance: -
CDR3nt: TGTGCCAGCAGCTTAGCCGGGAACTCCTACAATGAGCAGTTCTTC
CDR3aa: CASSLAGNSYNEQFF

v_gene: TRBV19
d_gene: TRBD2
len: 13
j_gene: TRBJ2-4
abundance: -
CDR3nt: TGTGCCAGTCCCAGCCCGGGGGAGGGCATTCAGTACTTC
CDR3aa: CASPSPGEGIQYF

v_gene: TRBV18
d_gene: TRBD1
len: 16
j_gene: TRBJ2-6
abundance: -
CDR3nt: TGTGCCAGCTCGGCCACGACAGGGGCCGGGGCCAACGTCCTGACTTTC
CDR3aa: CASSATTGAGANVLTF

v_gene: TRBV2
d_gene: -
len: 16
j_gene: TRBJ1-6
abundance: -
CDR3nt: TGTGCCAGCAGTGACCCCACAGGGAGCATGGATTCACCCCTCCACTTT
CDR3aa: CASSDPTGSMDSPLHF

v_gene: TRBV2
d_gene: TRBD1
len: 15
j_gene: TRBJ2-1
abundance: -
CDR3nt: TGTGCCAGCAGTGGAGGACAGGGGATTTACAATGAGCAGTTCTTC
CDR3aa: CASSGGQGIYNEQFF

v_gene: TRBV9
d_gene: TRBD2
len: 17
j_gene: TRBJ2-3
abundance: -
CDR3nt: TGTGCCAGCAGCGTAGCGGGGGGGCCGCGGGAAACAGATACGCAGTATTTT
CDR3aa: CASSVAGGPRETDTQYF

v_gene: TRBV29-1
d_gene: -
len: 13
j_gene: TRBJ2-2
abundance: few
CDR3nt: TGCAGCGTTGGCACAATGAACACCGGGGAGCTGTTTTTT
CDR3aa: CSVGTMNTGELFF

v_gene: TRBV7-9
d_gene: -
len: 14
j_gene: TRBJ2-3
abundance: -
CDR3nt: TGTGCCAGCAGCCTCAGCGGGCTCACAGATACGCAGTATTTT
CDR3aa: CASSLSGLTDTQYF

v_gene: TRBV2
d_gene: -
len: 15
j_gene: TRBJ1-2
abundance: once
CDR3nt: TGTGCCAGCAGTGAAACGCAGGGGTGGAGGTATGGCTACACCTTC
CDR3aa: CASSETQGWRYGYTF

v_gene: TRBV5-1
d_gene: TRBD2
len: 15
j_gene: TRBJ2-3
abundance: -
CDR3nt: TGCGCCAGCAGCTTATCTAGCGGGGGGACAGATACGCAGTATTTT
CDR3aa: CASSLSSGGTDTQYF

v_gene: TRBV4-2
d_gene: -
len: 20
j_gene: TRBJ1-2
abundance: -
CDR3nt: TGTGCCAGCAGCCTGCGGGGGGCCGGGCCGTCGGGACCTCTAGTAAATGGCTACACCTTC
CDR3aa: CASSLRGAGPSGPLVNGYTF

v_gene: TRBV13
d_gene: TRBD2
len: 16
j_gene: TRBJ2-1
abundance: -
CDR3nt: TGTGCCAGCAGCTTCTGGCTAGCGGACTCCTACAATGAGCAGTTCTTC
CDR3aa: CASSFWLADSYNEQFF

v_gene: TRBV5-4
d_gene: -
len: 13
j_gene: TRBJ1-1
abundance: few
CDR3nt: TGTGCCAGCAGCTGGAGCGCCGGCACTGAAGCTTTCTTT
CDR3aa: CASSWSAGTEAFF

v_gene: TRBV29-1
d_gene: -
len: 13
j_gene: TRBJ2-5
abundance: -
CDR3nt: TGCAGCTTTGGAGGCATCCTGGGAGAGACCCAGTACTTC
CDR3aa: CSFGGILGETQYF

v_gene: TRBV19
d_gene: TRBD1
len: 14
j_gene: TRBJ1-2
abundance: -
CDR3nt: TGTGCCAGTAGCCCGGACAGGGATAACTATGGCTACACCTTC
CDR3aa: CASSPDRDNYGYTF

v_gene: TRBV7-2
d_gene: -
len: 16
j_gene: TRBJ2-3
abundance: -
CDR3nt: TGTGCCAGCAGCTTATTAAGCAGGGGCAACACAGATACGCAGTATTTT
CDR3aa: CASSLLSRGNTDTQYF

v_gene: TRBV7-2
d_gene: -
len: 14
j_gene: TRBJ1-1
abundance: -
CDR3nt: TGTGCCAGCAGCCCCAGGGCTTCGAACACTGAAGCTTTCTTT
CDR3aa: CASSPRASNTEAFF

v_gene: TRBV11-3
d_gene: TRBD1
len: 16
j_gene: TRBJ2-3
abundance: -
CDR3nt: TGTGCCAGCAGCTCTAGACAGGGGGCTTCGATAGATACGCAGTATTTT
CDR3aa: CASSSRQGASIDTQYF

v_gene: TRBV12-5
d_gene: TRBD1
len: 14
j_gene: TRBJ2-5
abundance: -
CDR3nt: TGTGCTAGTGGTCAGGACAGGGCGAGCAGGACCCAGTACTTC
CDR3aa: CASGQDRASRTQYF

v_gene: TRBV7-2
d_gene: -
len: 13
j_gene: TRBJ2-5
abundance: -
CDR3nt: TGTGCCAGCAGCTTTCGTCTCCAAGAGACCCAGTACTTC
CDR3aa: CASSFRLQETQYF